In its sample, the clone carrying this T cell receptor beta chain ranks as medium-sized. The sample belongs to a study of blood T cell repertoires in COVID-19. Trimming took off 0 bases at V and 2 bases at J, with 16 bases between the two ends. Germline V gene lookup returns CDR1 LNHDA and CDR2 SQIVND (reference sequence). CDR3 length: 17 amino acids. Sequencing was performed with immunoSEQ multiplex PCR; in TCRdb, only in-frame clones are kept and a portion is missing. The sample records about 75,000 clones, about four fifths being singletons. The sequenced sample was peripheral blood. This TCR derives from a woman older than 75 with active or convalescent COVID-19. This chain connects TRBV19 to TRBJ1-2; perhaps TRBD1 as D (6 bases). The CDR3 region has the DNA TGTGCCAGTAGTATAGATCTCTCGACAGGCCGAAACTATGGCTACACCTTC. This encodes CASSIDLSTGRNYGYTF.